This is a list of T cell receptor beta chains from one sample in a study of blood T cells in healthy people across ages. Each CDR3 protein is one row after TCRdb ran MiXCR on the 5' RACE reads. The sample has about 1 million distinct CDR3 sequences, almost 25% seen once. The same data also went into a second study, on T cells of mothers and their children.

Specimen: blood. The receptors were gathered from a girl aged 2-15 years in good health. The CDR3 runs from the conserved cysteine through the conserved F or W. The D gene is left open where the match is weak. Size is stated for part of the rows, as once, few or many counts, or as a class when the clone is expanded.

CASSLGPYTQYF | TGTGCCAGCAGTTTGGGGCCTTATACGCAGTATTTT | TRBJ2-3 | - | - | TRBV12-3/TRBV12-4
CASGHVILHRGGYNEQFF | TGTGCCAGCGGCCACGTAATTCTTCACAGGGGCGGGTACAATGAGCAGTTCTTC | TRBJ2-1 | TRBD1 | few | TRBV6-1
CASSAGMDYIQYF | TGTGCCAGCAGCGCCGGGATGGACTACATTCAGTACTTC | TRBJ2-4 | - | many | TRBV2
CASSQDGHSGNTIYF | TGTGCCAGCAGCCAAGATGGACACTCTGGAAACACCATATATTTT | TRBJ1-3 | - | few | TRBV3-1
CASSDRTGEKLFF | TGTGCCAGCAGTGACAGAACCGGCGAAAAACTGTTTTTT | TRBJ1-4 | - | - | TRBV6-5
CASSTIRISDEQYF | TGTGCCAGCAGCACGATCCGGATATCGGACGAGCAGTACTTC | TRBJ2-7 | - | few | TRBV7-2
CASSLDRLGELFF | TGTGCCAGCAGCTTAGATCGTTTAGGGGAACTGTTTTTT | TRBJ1-4 | - | few | TRBV11-3
CASGRVEKLFF | TGCGCCAGCGGGAGGGTTGAAAAACTGTTTTTT | TRBJ1-4 | - | - | TRBV4-1
CASSFRLTSGIYNEQFF | TGTGCCAGCAGTTTTCGCTTGACTAGCGGGATTTACAATGAGCAGTTCTTC | TRBJ2-1 | TRBD2 | once | TRBV28
CASNYPYHDREGNTIYF | TGTGCCAGCAATTACCCTTATCACGACAGGGAAGGAAACACCATATATTTT | TRBJ1-3 | TRBD1 | - | TRBV6-5
CAISPRTSTDTQYF | TGTGCCATCAGTCCGCGGACTAGCACAGATACGCAGTATTTT | TRBJ2-3 | - | few | TRBV10-3
CASSPLSPYEQYF | TGTGCCAGCAGTCCCCTCTCCCCATACGAGCAGTACTTC | TRBJ2-7 | - | - | TRBV28
CASGQVPTEAFF | TGTGCCAGCGGACAGGTCCCCACTGAAGCTTTCTTT | TRBJ1-1 | TRBD1 | - | TRBV2
CASSPPGSGSFSETQYF | TGTGCCAGCAGCCCCCCGGGGAGCGGGAGCTTTTCGGAGACCCAGTACTTC | TRBJ2-5 | TRBD2 | few | TRBV5-6
CASSPGLAGAVEQFF | TGTGCCAGCAGTCCCGGACTAGCGGGAGCGGTTGAGCAGTTCTTC | TRBJ2-1 | TRBD2 | few | TRBV27
CASSFGLFSGTGGGNEQFF | TGTGCCAGCAGTTTTGGCTTATTTTCCGGGACAGGGGGCGGGAATGAGCAGTTCTTC | TRBJ2-1 | TRBD1 | few | TRBV27
CASRLTRGHEQYF | TGTGCCAGCAGGCTAACTAGGGGCCACGAGCAGTACTTC | TRBJ2-7 | - | - | TRBV6-2/TRBV6-3
CASTPSAGGSGELFF | TGTGCCAGCACCCCATCAGCGGGAGGTAGCGGGGAGCTGTTTTTT | TRBJ2-2 | TRBD2 | few | TRBV12-3/TRBV12-4
CASSYSTGLSSYEQYF | TGTGCCAGCAGTTACTCGACGGGCCTAAGCTCCTACGAGCAGTACTTC | TRBJ2-7 | - | few | TRBV6-5
CSVRGYESYGYTF | TGCAGCGTTCGGGGATACGAGAGCTATGGCTACACCTTC | TRBJ1-2 | - | few | TRBV29-1
CASSPYGFRETQYF | TGTGCCAGCAGCCCATATGGCTTTCGTGAGACCCAGTACTTC | TRBJ2-5 | - | - | TRBV3-1
CASSQLGGNEQFF | TGTGCCAGCAGCCAATTAGGCGGCAATGAGCAGTTCTTC | TRBJ2-1 | - | many | TRBV3-1
CSAPATEAFF | TGCAGCGCCCCAGCCACTGAAGCTTTCTTT | TRBJ1-1 | - | - | TRBV29-1
CSARGPDRYNEQFF | TGCAGTGCTAGAGGTCCAGACAGATACAATGAGCAGTTCTTC | TRBJ2-1 | - | few | TRBV20-1
CASSWTRRLAKNIQYF | TGTGCCAGCAGCTGGACACGCCGGTTGGCCAAAAACATTCAGTACTTC | TRBJ2-4 | - | - | TRBV6-5
CASSPFDGTGEEDEQFF | TGTGCCAGCAGCCCCTTCGACGGCACAGGGGAAGAAGATGAGCAGTTCTTC | TRBJ2-1 | TRBD1 | few | TRBV4-2
CASSLRVTLETQYF | TGTGCCAGCAGCTTAAGGGTAACGCTAGAGACCCAGTACTTC | TRBJ2-5 | - | few | TRBV7-2
CASSPMEPQHF | TGTGCCAGCAGCCCAATGGAGCCCCAGCATTTT | TRBJ1-5 | - | - | TRBV6-6
CATSDFSGKRVDEQFF | TGTGCCACCAGTGATTTTAGCGGGAAGAGGGTTGATGAGCAGTTCTTC | TRBJ2-1 | TRBD2 | few | TRBV24-1
CASSQTVVEGTALDYGYTF | TGTGCCAGCAGCCAAACTGTAGTTGAGGGTACGGCCTTGGACTATGGCTACACCTTC | TRBJ1-2 | - | - | TRBV3-1
CASSLAILASHEQYF | TGCGCCAGCAGCTTGGCCATACTAGCTTCGCACGAGCAGTACTTC | TRBJ2-7 | - | once | TRBV5-1
CASSYRGQVGTDTQYF | TGTGCCAGCAGTTACAGGGGACAGGTCGGCACAGATACGCAGTATTTT | TRBJ2-3 | TRBD1 | - | TRBV6-2/TRBV6-3
CSVEAAVLVGYTF | TGCAGCGTTGAAGCCGCTGTGCTCGTTGGCTACACCTTC | TRBJ1-2 | - | few | TRBV29-1
CAISRDRAHAEAFF | TGTGCCATCAGCAGAGATAGGGCGCACGCTGAAGCTTTCTTT | TRBJ1-1 | - | few | TRBV15
CASRPTVSGGLPDTQYF | TGCGCCAGCAGACCGACAGTTAGCGGGGGGTTGCCAGATACGCAGTATTTT | TRBJ2-3 | TRBD2 | few | TRBV4-3
CASRLRGYNSPLHF | TGTGCCAGCAGGCTTCGGGGGTATAATTCACCCCTCCACTTT | TRBJ1-6 | - | - | TRBV28
CASSPGTGDEQFF | TGTGCCAGCAGCCCCGGGACAGGGGATGAGCAGTTCTTC | TRBJ2-1 | TRBD1 | few | TRBV7-3